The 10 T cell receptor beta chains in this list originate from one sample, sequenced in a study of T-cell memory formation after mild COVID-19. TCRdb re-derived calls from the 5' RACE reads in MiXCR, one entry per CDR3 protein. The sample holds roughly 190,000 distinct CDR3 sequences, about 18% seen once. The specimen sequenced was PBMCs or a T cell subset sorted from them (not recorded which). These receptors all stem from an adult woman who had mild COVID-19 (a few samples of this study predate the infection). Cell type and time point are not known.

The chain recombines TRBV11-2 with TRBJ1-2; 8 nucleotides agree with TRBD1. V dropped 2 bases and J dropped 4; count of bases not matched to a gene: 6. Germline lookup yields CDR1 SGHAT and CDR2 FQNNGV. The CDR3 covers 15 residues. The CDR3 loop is CASSLSRTGSYGYTF. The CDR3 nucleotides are TGTGCCAGCAGCTTAAGCCGGACAGGGTCCTATGGCTACACCTTC.

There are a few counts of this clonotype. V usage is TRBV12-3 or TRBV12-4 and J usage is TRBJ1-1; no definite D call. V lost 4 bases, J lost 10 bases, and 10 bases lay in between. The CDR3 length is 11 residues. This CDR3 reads CASSWAERAFF. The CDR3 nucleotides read TGTGCCAGCAGTTGGGCAGAACGAGCTTTCTTT.

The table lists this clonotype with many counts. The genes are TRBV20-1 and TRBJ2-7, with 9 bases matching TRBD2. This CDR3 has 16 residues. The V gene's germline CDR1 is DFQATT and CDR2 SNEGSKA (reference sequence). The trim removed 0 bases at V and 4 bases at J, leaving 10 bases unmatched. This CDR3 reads CSAREASTSGSYEQYF. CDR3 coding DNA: TGCAGTGCTAGAGAGGCCTCTACTAGCGGGTCTTACGAGCAGTACTTC.

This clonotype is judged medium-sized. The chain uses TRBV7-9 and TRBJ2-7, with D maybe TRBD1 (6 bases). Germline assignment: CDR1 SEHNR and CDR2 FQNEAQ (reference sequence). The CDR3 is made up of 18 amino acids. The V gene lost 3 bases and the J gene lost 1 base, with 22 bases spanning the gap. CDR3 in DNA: TGTGCCAGCAGCTTCGAGGAGTCGTGGGCAGGGGCGTCCTACGAGCAGTACTTC. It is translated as CASSFEESWAGASYEQYF.

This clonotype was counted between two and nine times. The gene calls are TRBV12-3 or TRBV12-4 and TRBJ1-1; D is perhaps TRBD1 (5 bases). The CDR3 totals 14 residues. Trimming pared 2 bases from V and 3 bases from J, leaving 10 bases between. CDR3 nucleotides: TGTGCCAGCAGTTTATCAGGGAAGTACACTGAAGCTTTCTTT. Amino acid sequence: CASSLSGKYTEAFF.

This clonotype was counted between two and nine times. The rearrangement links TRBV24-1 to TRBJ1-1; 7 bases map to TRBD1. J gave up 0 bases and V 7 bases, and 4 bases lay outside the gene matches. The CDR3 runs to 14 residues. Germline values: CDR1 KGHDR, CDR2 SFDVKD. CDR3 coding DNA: TGTGCCACCAGAAAGACAGGGATGAACACTGAAGCTTTCTTT. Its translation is CATRKTGMNTEAFF.

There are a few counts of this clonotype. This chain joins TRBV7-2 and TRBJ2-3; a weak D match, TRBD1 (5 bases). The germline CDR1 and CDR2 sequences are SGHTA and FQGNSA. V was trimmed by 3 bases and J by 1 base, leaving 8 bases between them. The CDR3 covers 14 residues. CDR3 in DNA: TGTGCCAGCAGCTTTCAGACAGGCACAGATACGCAGTATTTT. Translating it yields CASSFQTGTDTQYF.

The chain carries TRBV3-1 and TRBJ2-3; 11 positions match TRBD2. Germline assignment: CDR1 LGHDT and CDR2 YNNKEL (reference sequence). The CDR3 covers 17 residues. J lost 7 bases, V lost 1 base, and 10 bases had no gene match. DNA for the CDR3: TGTGCCAGCAGCCAAGTGGCCTTAGCGGGGGGGCCGTATACGCAGTATTTT. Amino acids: CASSQVALAGGPYTQYF.

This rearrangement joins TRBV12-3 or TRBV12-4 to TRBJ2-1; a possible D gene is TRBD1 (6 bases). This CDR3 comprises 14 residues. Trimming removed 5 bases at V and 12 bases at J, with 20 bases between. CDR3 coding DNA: TGTGCCAGCAGTGACGGCAACCCGGGACATTTGCAGTTCTTC. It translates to CASSDGNPGHLQFF.

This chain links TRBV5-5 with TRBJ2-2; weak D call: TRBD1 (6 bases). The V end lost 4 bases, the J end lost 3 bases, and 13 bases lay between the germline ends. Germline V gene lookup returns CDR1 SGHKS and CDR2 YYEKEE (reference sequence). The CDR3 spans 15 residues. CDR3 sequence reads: CASSLLDRYTGELFF. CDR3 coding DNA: TGTGCCAGCAGCCTATTGGACAGATACACCGGGGAGCTGTTTTTT.